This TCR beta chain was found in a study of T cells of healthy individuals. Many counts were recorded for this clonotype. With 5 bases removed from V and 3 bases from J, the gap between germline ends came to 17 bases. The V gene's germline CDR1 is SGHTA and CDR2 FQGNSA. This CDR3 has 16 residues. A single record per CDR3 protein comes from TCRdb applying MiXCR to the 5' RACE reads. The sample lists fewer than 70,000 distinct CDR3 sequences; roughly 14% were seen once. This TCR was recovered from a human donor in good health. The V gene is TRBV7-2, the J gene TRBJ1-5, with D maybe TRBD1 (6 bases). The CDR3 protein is CASSQTGGFINQPQHF. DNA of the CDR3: TGTGCCAGCAGCCAGACAGGCGGGTTCATCAATCAGCCCCAGCATTTT.